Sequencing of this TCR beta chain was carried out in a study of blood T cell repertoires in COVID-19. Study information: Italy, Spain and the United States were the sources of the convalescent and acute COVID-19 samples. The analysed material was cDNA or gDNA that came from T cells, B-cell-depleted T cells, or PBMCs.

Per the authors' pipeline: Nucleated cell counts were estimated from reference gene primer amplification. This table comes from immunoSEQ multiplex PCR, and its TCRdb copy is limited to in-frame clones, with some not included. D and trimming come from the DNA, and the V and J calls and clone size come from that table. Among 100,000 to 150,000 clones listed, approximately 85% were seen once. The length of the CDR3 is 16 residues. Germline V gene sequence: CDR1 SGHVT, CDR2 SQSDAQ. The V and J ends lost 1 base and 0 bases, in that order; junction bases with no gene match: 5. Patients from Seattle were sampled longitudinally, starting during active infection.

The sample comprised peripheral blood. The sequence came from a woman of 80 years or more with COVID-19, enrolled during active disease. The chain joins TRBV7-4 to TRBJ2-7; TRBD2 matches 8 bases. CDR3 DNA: TGTGCCAGCAGCTTAGGCGTTCGGGAGGGCTCCTACGAGCAGTACTTC. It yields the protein CASSLGVREGSYEQYF.